The 9 T cell receptor beta chains presented below share a single source sample, sequenced in a study of blood T cell repertoires in COVID-19. The table came from immunoSEQ multiplex PCR; TCRdb's copy has only in-frame clones and leaves some out. The table lists 390,000 or so clones, around 87% of them singletons, with about 6.5% in the top ten. Sequenced: peripheral blood. These receptors all come from a man aged 18 to 29 with active or convalescent COVID-19.

The chain uses TRBV7-2 and TRBJ2-1; TRBD1 matches 11 bases. Losses at the gene ends were 7 bases for V and 8 bases for J; bases not matched to a gene: 4. Germline V gene sequence: CDR1 SGHTA, CDR2 FQGNSA. The CDR3 runs to 13 residues. CDR3 nucleotides: TGTGCCAGCAAGGACAGGGGGCGGTATGAGCAGTTCTTC. This gives the protein CASKDRGRYEQFF.

The chain recombines TRBV7-2 with TRBJ2-2, with a tentative D call TRBD1 (5 bases). This CDR3 region has 13 residues. Germline V gene sequence: CDR1 SGHTA, CDR2 FQGNSA. V was trimmed by 5 bases and J by 4 bases, leaving 8 bases between them. The CDR3 here is CASSRQLTGELFF. DNA of the CDR3: TGTGCCAGCAGCCGACAGCTCACCGGGGAGCTGTTTTTT.

This clone was found once. The gene calls are TRBV7-8 and TRBJ2-7; D gene uncertain. V lost 1 base, J lost 0 bases, and 7 bases lay in between. The CDR3 has 14 amino acids. Per the germline V gene, CDR1 is SGHVS and CDR2 is FQNEAQ. The chain's CDR3 is CASSLGRSSYEQYF. As DNA, the CDR3 is TGTGCCAGCAGCTTAGGCAGATCCTCCTACGAGCAGTACTTC.

V and J are TRBV4-1 and TRBJ2-1; TRBD2 aligns across 13 bases. The V gene end was trimmed by 3 bases and the J gene end by 9 bases; junction bases not matched to a gene: 14. Per the germline V gene, CDR1 is MGHRA and CDR2 is YSYEKL. There are 18 residues in the CDR3. The CDR3 sequence: CASSHHLGGTSGKGEQFF. CDR3 nucleotide sequence: TGCGCCAGCAGCCACCATCTTGGTGGGACTAGCGGGAAGGGTGAGCAGTTCTTC.

V and J are TRBV5-1 and TRBJ1-4; TRBD1 might be the D (6 bases). Trimming cost V 3 bases and J 6 bases, with 12 bases left between them. Germline V gene lookup returns CDR1 SGHRS and CDR2 YFSETQ. The CDR3 totals 14 residues. The CDR3 protein is CASSSGTLDEKLFF. The CDR3 DNA is TGCGCCAGCAGCTCCGGGACACTTGATGAAAAACTGTTTTTT.

The V and J genes are TRBV19 and TRBJ2-7, with 7 bases lining up with TRBD1. There are 14 residues in the CDR3. Germline V gives CDR1 LNHDA, CDR2 SQIVND (reference sequence). With 6 bases clipped from V and 5 bases from J, the junction kept 10 bases outside the gene matches. The CDR3 coding sequence is TGTGCCAGTAGCCACCGGGACAGAATAGACGAGCAGTACTTC. Protein: CASSHRDRIDEQYF.

The chain recombines TRBV9 with TRBJ2-7, with 9 bases fitting TRBD1. V lost 3 bases to trimming and J lost 5 bases; unmatched junction nucleotides: 12. The germline V gene encodes CDR1 SGDLS and CDR2 YYNGEE. The length of the CDR3 is 16 residues. CDR3 sequence: CASSASSGQGLNEQYF. The CDR3 DNA reads as TGTGCCAGCAGCGCCTCGTCGGGACAGGGTCTGAACGAGCAGTACTTC.

The V call is TRBV5-6, the J call TRBJ1-3; D may be TRBD1 (5 bases). The CDR3 has 14 residues. Germline V gene lookup returns CDR1 SGHDT and CDR2 YYEEEE. V shed 1 base and J shed 0 bases, with 5 bases lying between them. This CDR3 is CASSLRGSGNTIYF. For the CDR3, the DNA is TGTGCCAGCAGCTTGAGGGGCTCTGGAAACACCATATATTTT.

The V call is TRBV18, the J call TRBJ2-3; D perhaps matches TRBD2 (5 bases). Per germline, CDR1 KGHSH and CDR2 LQKENI. This CDR3 is 17 amino acids long. V lost 1 base and J 2 bases, leaving 16 bases between the germline ends. CDR3 protein: CASSPLRRRTSTDTQYF. In DNA, the CDR3 is TGTGCCAGCTCACCACTCCGACGGAGGACCTCCACAGATACGCAGTATTTT.